This is a list of T cell receptor beta chains from one sample in a study of shared clonotypes between healthy human individuals. The protocol was immunoSEQ multiplex PCR, while the TCRdb copy is restricted to in-frame clones and leaves out a portion. The sample lists around 2.3 million clones; about 94% were seen once. The sample taken for sequencing was naive CD4+ T cells sorted from blood. These receptors came from a man younger than 35 in good health. The CDR3 runs from the conserved cysteine through the conserved F or W. The D gene is left open where the match is weak. Some rows have no size entry. The others give once, few or many, or a class for an expanded clone.

j_call: TRBJ1-5
d_call: NA
clone_size: NA
v_call: TRBV10-3
cdr3_aa: CAISESLDGNQPQHF
cdr3_nt: TGTGCCATCAGTGAGTCTCTGGACGGAAATCAGCCCCAGCATTTT

j_call: TRBJ1-2
d_call: NA
clone_size: NA
v_call: TRBV10-2
cdr3_aa: CASNSGPTYYGYTF
cdr3_nt: TGCGCCAGCAACTCGGGGCCTACTTATTATGGCTACACCTTC

j_call: TRBJ2-3
d_call: TRBD2
clone_size: NA
v_call: TRBV2
cdr3_aa: CANPGGCEAGGLGDTQYF
cdr3_nt: TGTGCCAACCCAGGTGGGTGCGAAGCGGGGGGGCTAGGAGATACGCAGTATTTT

j_call: TRBJ2-7
d_call: TRBD2
clone_size: NA
v_call: TRBV30
cdr3_aa: CAWSRLAGVYEQYF
cdr3_nt: TGTGCCTGGAGTCGGCTAGCGGGAGTATACGAGCAGTACTTC

j_call: TRBJ1-6
d_call: NA
clone_size: NA
v_call: TRBV6-4
cdr3_aa: CASRGRLDSPLHF
cdr3_nt: TGTGCCAGCAGGGGGCGTTTGGATTCACCCCTCCACTTT

j_call: TRBJ1-5
d_call: NA
clone_size: NA
v_call: TRBV2
cdr3_aa: CASSELASNQPQHF
cdr3_nt: TGTGCCAGCAGTGAGTTGGCCAGCAATCAGCCCCAGCATTTT

j_call: TRBJ1-1
d_call: NA
clone_size: few
v_call: TRBV29-1
cdr3_aa: CSVGRGSNTEAFF
cdr3_nt: TGCAGCGTTGGAAGGGGGAGTAACACTGAAGCTTTCTTT

j_call: TRBJ2-3
d_call: NA
clone_size: NA
v_call: TRBV11-3
cdr3_aa: CASSSKNPDTQYF
cdr3_nt: TGTGCCAGCAGCTCGAAAAACCCAGATACGCAGTATTTT

j_call: TRBJ2-3
d_call: TRBD1
clone_size: NA
v_call: TRBV11-2
cdr3_aa: CASSLLLGQGPDTQYF
cdr3_nt: TGTGCCAGCAGCTTACTACTCGGACAGGGCCCAGATACGCAGTATTTT

j_call: TRBJ2-3
d_call: TRBD1
clone_size: NA
v_call: TRBV18
cdr3_aa: CASSPPTGGGTDTQYF
cdr3_nt: TGTGCCAGCTCACCCCCTACAGGGGGCGGGACAGATACGCAGTATTTT

j_call: TRBJ2-3
d_call: NA
clone_size: NA
v_call: TRBV18
cdr3_aa: CASSSRDLDTQYF
cdr3_nt: TGTGCCAGCTCATCCAGGGATTTGGATACGCAGTATTTT

j_call: TRBJ2-3
d_call: TRBD2
clone_size: once
v_call: TRBV6-1
cdr3_aa: CASSGGGPLAQYF
cdr3_nt: TGTGCCAGCAGTGGCGGGGGGCCCCTGGCGCAGTATTTT

j_call: TRBJ1-5
d_call: TRBD1
clone_size: NA
v_call: TRBV5-1
cdr3_aa: CASSLGQGANQPQHF
cdr3_nt: TGCGCCAGCAGCTTAGGACAGGGGGCCAATCAGCCCCAGCATTTT

j_call: TRBJ2-3
d_call: NA
clone_size: once
v_call: TRBV18
cdr3_aa: CASSPLNTDTQYF
cdr3_nt: TGTGCCAGCTCACCACTTAACACAGATACGCAGTATTTT

j_call: TRBJ1-3
d_call: TRBD1
clone_size: NA
v_call: TRBV29-1
cdr3_aa: CSAGGQGAGNTIYF
cdr3_nt: TGCAGCGCTGGGGGACAGGGGGCTGGAAACACCATATATTTT

j_call: TRBJ2-3
d_call: TRBD2
clone_size: once
v_call: TRBV2
cdr3_aa: CASSRLADTQYF
cdr3_nt: TGTGCCAGCAGTCGACTAGCAGACACGCAGTATTTT

j_call: TRBJ1-1
d_call: NA
clone_size: NA
v_call: TRBV10-3
cdr3_aa: CAIRAGRDHTEAFF
cdr3_nt: TGTGCCATCAGAGCGGGAAGAGACCACACTGAAGCTTTCTTT

j_call: TRBJ1-2
d_call: NA
clone_size: NA
v_call: TRBV30
cdr3_aa: CAWSGGITDGYTF
cdr3_nt: TGTGCCTGGAGTGGAGGAATAACGGATGGCTACACCTTC

j_call: TRBJ1-6
d_call: NA
clone_size: NA
v_call: TRBV7-9
cdr3_aa: CASSPGTAYNSPLHF
cdr3_nt: TGTGCCAGCAGCCCTGGGACGGCGTATAATTCACCCCTCCACTTT